The source of this TCR beta chain is a study of T-cell memory formation after mild COVID-19. The germline CDR1 and CDR2 sequences are SGHTA and FQGNSA. The V gene lost 1 base and the J gene lost 10 bases, with 11 bases spanning the gap. This CDR3 contains 14 residues. TCRdb independently ran MiXCR on the 5' RACE reads; one entry per CDR3 protein. The table records approximately 500,000 distinct CDR3 sequences, around a quarter of them present only once. Study results and caveats: Second-wave clones with a day 37 peak had unconfirmed SARS-CoV-2 specificity.

This clonotype was detected a few times. No antigen is known for it. The sequence came from an adult woman who had mild COVID-19 (a few samples of this study predate the infection). Cell type and time point are not known. Sequencing input: PBMCs or a T cell subset sorted from them (not recorded which). J is TRBJ1-6 and V is TRBV7-2; tentatively, D is TRBD1 (5 bases). The CDR3, as DNA: TGTGCCAGCAGCTTAGAACGGCAGGGATCACCCCTCCACTTT. It codes for CASSLERQGSPLHF.